This T cell receptor beta chain was captured in a study of a mutant IDH1 vaccine in newly diagnosed glioma. Study background: The sex distribution of treated patients was around 62% male and about 38% female, with a mean age of around 40 years. Prior therapy was radiotherapy, temozolomide, or both; most received both.

As for this clone: The antigen remains undetermined.

Only in-frame clones appear in the TCRdb table, and some are missing; sequencing was by immunoSEQ multiplex PCR. This sample carries approximately 76,000 clones, 91% of them seen once, and the ten largest clones take just over 0.55%. Deletions cut 2 bases from V and 6 bases from J, with 18 bases between. CDR1 and CDR2 from the germline V gene are SGDLS and YYNGEE. The CDR3 has 16 amino acids. The time point: week 5, during vaccination. Every vaccine dose comprised 300 ug of mutant IDH1 20-mer peptide plus topical imiquimod. Each astrocytoma in the donors was new, WHO grade 3 or 4, IDH1-mutant and ATRX-lost.

This receptor was taken from a woman aged 45-65 years with glioma. The V gene is TRBV9, the J gene TRBJ2-1; no clear D. Sequenced here: PBMCs, sampled from a glioma patient whose treatment included an IDH1 peptide vaccine. This chain's CDR3 is CASSVPLNGVGNEQFF. The CDR3 DNA sequence: TGTGCCAGCAGCGTCCCCCTGAACGGCGTCGGCAATGAGCAGTTCTTC.